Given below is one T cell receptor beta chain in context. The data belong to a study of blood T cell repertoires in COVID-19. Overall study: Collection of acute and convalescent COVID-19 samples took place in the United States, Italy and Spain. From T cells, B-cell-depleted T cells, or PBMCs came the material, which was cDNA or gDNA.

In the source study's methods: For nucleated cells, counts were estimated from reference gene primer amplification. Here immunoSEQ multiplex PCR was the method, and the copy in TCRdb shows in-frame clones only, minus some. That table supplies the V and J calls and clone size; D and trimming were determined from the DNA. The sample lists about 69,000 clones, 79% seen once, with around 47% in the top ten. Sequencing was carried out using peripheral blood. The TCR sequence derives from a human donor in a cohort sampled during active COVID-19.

DNA of the CDR3: TGCGCCAGCAGCCAAGCGTTAGGGGGGGCTTTGGAGACCCAGTACTTC. Translated: CASSQALGGALETQYF. This chain uses TRBV4-1 with TRBJ2-5, with D maybe TRBD2 (7 bases). The CDR3 has 16 amino acids. Germline CDR1 MGHRA, CDR2 YSYEKL. V was cut by 1 base and J by 5 bases, with 17 bases left in between.